This T cell receptor (beta chain) was observed in a study of cytomegalovirus exposure and HLA in healthy donors. Notes on the study in general: There were under 200 TCR beta chains listed as cytomegalovirus-associated.

PCR used 60 Vbeta primers and 13 Jbeta primers. Some clones are missing from TCRdb's copy, which holds only in-frame ones; the method was immunoSEQ multiplex PCR. The table shows 160,000 or so clones, with about three quarters occurring only once. Germline V gene data show CDR1 as MNHEY and CDR2 as SVGAGI. The CDR3 is made up of 12 amino acids. With 2 bases clipped from V and 6 bases from J, the junction kept 1 base outside the gene matches. To note about this clone: The antigen is undetermined.

Sequencing was performed on PBMCs. This TCR derives from a woman in her thirties in good health and CMV-seronegative. The chain couples TRBV6-5 to TRBJ2-7; 7 bases line up with TRBD1. The CDR3 sequence is CASSYRGREQYF. The CDR3 DNA reads TGTGCCAGCAGTTACAGGGGGCGCGAGCAGTACTTC.